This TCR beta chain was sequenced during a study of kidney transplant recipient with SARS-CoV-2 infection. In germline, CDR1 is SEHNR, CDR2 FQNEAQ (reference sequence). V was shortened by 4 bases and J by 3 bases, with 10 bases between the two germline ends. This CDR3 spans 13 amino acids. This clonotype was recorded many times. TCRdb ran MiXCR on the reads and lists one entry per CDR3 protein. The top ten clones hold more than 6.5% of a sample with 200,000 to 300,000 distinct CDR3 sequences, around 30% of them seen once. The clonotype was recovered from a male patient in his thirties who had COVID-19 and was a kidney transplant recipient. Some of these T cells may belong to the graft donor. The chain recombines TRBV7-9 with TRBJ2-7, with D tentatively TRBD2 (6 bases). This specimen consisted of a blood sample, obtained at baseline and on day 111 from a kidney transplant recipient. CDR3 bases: TGTGCCAGCAGCTCCGGGACTTACTACGAGCAGTACTTC. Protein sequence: CASSSGTYYEQYF.